This T cell receptor (beta chain) was observed in a study of T cell responses to AZD1222 COVID-19 vaccine. V was clipped by 8 bases and J by 3 bases; unmatched bases: 2. This CDR3 spans 12 amino acids. Germline CDR1 SNHLY, CDR2 FYNNEI. The study, taken as a whole, reports: Targeting of unmutated variant regions was reportedly seen in nearly half of spike-specific TCRs. Only six or seven AZD1222 recipients tested seropositive at baseline.

Comments on this clone: Its target is unknown.

TCRdb's table, derived via immunoSEQ multiplex PCR, lists solely in-frame clones and lacks some. The table shows 95,000 to 150,000 clones, with roughly 89% occurring only once. The receptor was derived from an adult in good health. The chain is built from TRBV2 and TRBJ2-7; 9 nucleotides line up with TRBD1. The sample consisted of peripheral blood, taken on day 0 of AZD1222 vaccination. CDR3 region: CASAGQGYEQYF. Written as DNA, the CDR3 is TGTGCCAGCGCGGGACAGGGCTACGAGCAGTACTTC.